Below, 7 T cell receptor beta chains from the same sample are listed, as sequenced in a study of blood T cell repertoires in COVID-19. Measured with immunoSEQ multiplex PCR; TCRdb has only the in-frame clones, and not every one. The table lists 55,000 to 75,000 clones, under 90% of them singletons. Material: peripheral blood. The source is a man in his sixties or seventies who had recovered from COVID-19.

The chain joins TRBV28 to TRBJ1-1, with D possibly being TRBD1 (5 bases). Trimming stripped 7 bases from V and 1 base from J, with 19 bases between. Germline CDR1 is MDHEN and CDR2 is SYDVKM. The CDR3 sequence is 16 residues long. As DNA, the CDR3 is TGTGCCAGCACATGGCAGGGTCCCAGATCGAACACTGAAGCTTTCTTT. Protein sequence: CASTWQGPRSNTEAFF.

The gene calls are TRBV5-4 and TRBJ2-1; 16 positions agree with TRBD2. The CDR3 length is 13 residues. The V and J ends lost 4 bases and 14 bases, in that order; junction bases with no gene match: 3. Germline CDR1 reads SGHNT; CDR2 reads YYREEE (reference sequence). CDR3 coding DNA: TGTGCCAGCAGCGGGGGGACTAGCGGGAGGGAGTTCTTC. It encodes CASSGGTSGREFF.

This sequence joins TRBV18 and TRBJ1-2; 9 positions agree with TRBD1. Germline lookup yields CDR1 KGHSH and CDR2 LQKENI. Unmatched junction bases numbered 11, after V lost 2 bases and J lost 4 bases. The CDR3 is 17 amino acids. In DNA, the CDR3 is TGTGCCAGCTCACCAGGTACGGCCGGGACAGGGACCTATGGCTACACCTTC. Translating it yields CASSPGTAGTGTYGYTF.

V usage is TRBV7-7 and J usage is TRBJ2-1, with 10 bases that match TRBD2. With 5 bases clipped from V and 8 bases from J, the junction kept 6 bases outside the gene matches. Germline V gene lookup returns CDR1 SSHAT and CDR2 FNYEAQ (reference sequence). The CDR3 is 14 residues long. CDR3 amino acids: CASSRAGGPHEQFF. CDR3 coding DNA: TGTGCCAGCAGCCGAGCGGGGGGGCCCCATGAGCAGTTCTTC.

The rearrangement uses TRBV10-3 and TRBJ2-6; a possible D gene is TRBD2 (6 bases). Trimming stripped 0 bases from V and 0 bases from J, with 6 bases between. This CDR3 is 16 amino acids long. Germline CDR1 and CDR2: ENHRY and SYGVKD. The CDR3 nucleotides read TGTGCCATCAGTGAGTCGGGGGGCTCTGGGGCCAACGTCCTGACTTTC. This sequence encodes CAISESGGSGANVLTF.

This chain connects TRBV7-9 to TRBJ2-2, with 8 bases matching TRBD1. The junction had 2 bases not matched to a gene; V was cut back by 5 bases and J by 0 bases. CDR1 is SEHNR and CDR2 is FQNEAQ in the germline V gene (reference sequence). The CDR3 is made up of 15 amino acids. The CDR3 spells CASSPGGTNTGELFF. The CDR3 bases are TGTGCCAGCAGCCCAGGGGGCACGAACACCGGGGAGCTGTTTTTT. Using reference TRBV7-9 and TRBJ2-2 for the parts outside the CDR3, the full variable domain is DTGVSQNPRHKITKRGQNVTFRCDPISEHNRLYWYRQTLGQGPEFLTYFQNEAQLEKSRLLSDRFSAERPKGSFSTLEIQRTEQGDSAMYLCASSPGGTNTGELFFGEGSRLTVL.

This chain joins TRBV5-8 and TRBJ2-5; perhaps TRBD2 as D (5 bases). The CDR3 contains 14 residues. The V gene lost 0 bases and the J gene lost 5 bases, with 11 bases spanning the gap. Germline V gene data show CDR1 as SGHTS and CDR2 as YDEGEE. The CDR3 region is CASSLGQREETQYF. The CDR3 nucleotides read TGTGCCAGCAGCTTGGGACAAAGGGAGGAGACCCAGTACTTC.